Below are 24 T cell receptor beta chains sequenced from a single sample in a study of T cells after posttransplantation cyclophosphamide. TCRdb's table, derived via immunoSEQ multiplex PCR, lists solely in-frame clones and lacks some. Of approximately 47,000 clones in the sample, roughly 92% were seen once. The sample was PBMCs. These receptors were collected from a woman between 45 and 60 years old in good health and a related stem cell transplant donor.

A remark on this clone: In the same sample, other DNA sequences code for this CDR3. The chain combines TRBV5-1 with TRBJ2-7; D not resolved. Germline values: CDR1 SGHRS, CDR2 YFSETQ. The CDR3 length is 14 residues. V was clipped by 0 bases and J by 0 bases, with 7 bases between them. The CDR3 protein is CASSLGPSSYEQYF. The CDR3 coding sequence is TGCGCCAGCAGCTTGGGCCCTAGCTCCTACGAGCAGTACTTC.

CDR3 loop: CASSLGAQVQYF. The CDR3 nucleotides are TGTGCCAGCAGCTTAGGAGCCCAAGTACAGTACTTC. The chain joins TRBV7-9 to TRBJ2-7; D unclear. CDR1 and CDR2 (germline): SEHNR, FQNEAQ (reference sequence). The CDR3 loop spans 12 amino acids. Trimming cost V 1 base and J 10 bases, with 11 bases left between them.

The V and J genes are TRBV11-2 and TRBJ1-2; 9 bases align to TRBD1. The junction had 3 bases not matched to a gene; V was cut back by 5 bases and J by 5 bases. Germline CDR1 reads SGHAT; CDR2 reads FQNNGV. The CDR3 is made up of 13 amino acids. CDR3 bases: TGTGCCAGCAGCACAGGGGGCGGGTATGGCTACACCTTC. Residues: CASSTGGGYGYTF.

The chain has TRBV5-4 and TRBJ1-3; maybe TRBD1 (6 bases). V was shortened by 0 bases and J by 4 bases, with 17 bases between the two germline ends. Germline assignment: CDR1 SGHNT and CDR2 YYREEE (reference sequence). There are 17 residues in the CDR3. The CDR3, as DNA: TGTGCCAGCAGCTTGGCCCTCGGGTCAGGGGTAGGAAACACCATATATTTT. Translated, it gives CASSLALGSGVGNTIYF.

This rearrangement joins TRBV6-6 to TRBJ2-1; D gene ambiguous. The CDR3 loop spans 15 amino acids. Germline loops: CDR1 MNHNY, CDR2 SVGAGI (reference sequence). The V end was cut by 4 bases, the J end by 1 base, with 11 bases between. The CDR3: CASSSSLDSYNEQFF. CDR3 DNA sequence: TGTGCCAGCAGTTCGAGTCTTGATTCCTACAATGAGCAGTTCTTC.

This chain joins TRBV19 and TRBJ1-2; weak D call: TRBD1 (5 bases). Trimming took 0 bases from V and 8 from J, leaving 19 bases between them. In germline, CDR1 is LNHDA, CDR2 SQIVND (reference sequence). The length of the CDR3 is 16 residues. The CDR3 coding sequence is TGTGCCAGTAGTATAGAGGACACCGGGGGATACGGCGGCTACACCTTC. Protein sequence: CASSIEDTGGYGGYTF.

V is TRBV7-9 and J is TRBJ2-4; 9 nucleotides align to TRBD1. V lost 6 bases, J lost 1 base, and 13 bases stayed unmatched. CDR1 is SEHNR, CDR2 FQNEAQ, per germline (reference sequence). The CDR3 runs 18 residues. The CDR3 DNA follows: TGTGCCAGCAGTGACTGGGACAGGGTTAGGGATGCCAAAAACATTCAGTACTTC. This sequence encodes CASSDWDRVRDAKNIQYF.

The chain carries TRBV5-1 and TRBJ2-7; D may be TRBD1 (5 bases). The ends were cut back, 4 bases at V and 6 bases at J, with 17 bases in the middle. The V gene's germline CDR1 is SGHRS and CDR2 YFSETQ. The length of the CDR3 is 14 residues. The CDR3 DNA sequence: TGCGCCAGCAGCCCTACCACCACAGGTTCCGAGCAGTACTTC. Translation: CASSPTTTGSEQYF.

This chain links TRBV7-6 with TRBJ1-1, with 9 bases aligning to TRBD1. The CDR3 is 15 residues long. V lost 4 bases and J lost 4; bases outside the gene matches: 7. Germline CDR1 SGHVS, CDR2 FNYEAQ. CDR3 sequence: CASSSPGTGSTEAFF. CDR3 DNA sequence: TGTGCCAGCAGCTCCCCCGGGACAGGGTCCACTGAAGCTTTCTTT.

This clone was observed once. This chain connects TRBV9 to TRBJ2-7; 10 nucleotides match TRBD2. The CDR3 runs to 19 residues. The junction had 15 bases not matched to a gene; V was cut back by 0 bases and J by 3 bases. Germline lookup yields CDR1 SGDLS and CDR2 YYNGEE. CDR3 DNA: TGTGCCAGCAGCGTAGGAGGACTAGCGGAGTCCTGGGGCTACTACGAGCAGTACTTC. Translating gives CASSVGGLAESWGYYEQYF. The full variable domain, its missing parts supplied by reference TRBV9 and TRBJ2-7, is DSGVTQTPKHLITATGQRVTLRCSPRSGDLSVYWYQQSLDQGLQFLIQYYNGEERAKGNILERFSAQQFPDLHSELNLSSLELGDSALYFCASSVGGLAESWGYYEQYFGPGTRLTVT.

The V and J genes are TRBV9 and TRBJ1-2, with TRBD1 as a possible D gene (5 bases). Trimming took off 4 bases at V and 7 bases at J, with 14 bases between the two ends. This CDR3 is 13 amino acids long. CDR1 is SGDLS and CDR2 is YYNGEE in the germline V gene. In nucleotides, the CDR3 is TGTGCCAGCAGCCCAGCCCTTCAGGGTGGCTACACCTTC. Translation: CASSPALQGGYTF.

The gene calls are TRBV10-3 and TRBJ2-7; TRBD1 matches at 7 bases. Germline V lookup: CDR1 ENHRY, CDR2 SYGVKD. The CDR3 extends over 12 amino acids. The ends lost 8 bases at V and 5 bases at J; junction bases unmatched: 6. This CDR3 is CAIWDSLNEQYF. The DNA of the CDR3 is TGTGCCATCTGGGACAGCCTAAACGAGCAGTACTTC.

The gene calls are TRBV5-1 and TRBJ1-1; weak D call: TRBD1 (5 bases). Germline values: CDR1 SGHRS, CDR2 YFSETQ. With 4 bases removed from V and 5 bases from J, the gap between germline ends came to 15 bases. This CDR3 region has 14 residues. Here the CDR3 DNA reads TGCGCCAGCAGCCCCATAAGTAAGGGGACTGAAGCTTTCTTT. This gives the protein CASSPISKGTEAFF.

Turning to this clone: Relative to the germline gene, one junction end is altered; a read error may explain this. Additional DNA sequences in this sample encode the identical CDR3. V and J are TRBV7-9 and TRBJ1-6, with TRBD1 identical over 7 bases. CDR3 length equals 15 residues. Germline CDR1 is SEHNR and CDR2 is FQNEAQ (reference sequence). The CDR3 region has the DNA TGTGCCAGCAGCCCCCCGGGACAGCAGAATTCCCCCCTCCACTTT. This translates into CASSPPGQQNSPLHF.

V and J are TRBV14 and TRBJ2-2; TRBD1 might be the D (6 bases). There are 13 residues in the CDR3. Between the trimmed V and J ends, which lost 6 bases and 7 bases, there was a span of 12 bases. Germline V gene sequence: CDR1 SGHDN, CDR2 FVKESK. The CDR3 bases are TGTGCCAGCAGTCACAGGGTTGGCGGGGAGCTGTTTTTT. It specifies CASSHRVGGELFF.

The rearrangement links TRBV7-7 to TRBJ2-2, with D maybe TRBD1 (6 bases). V was cut by 5 bases and J by 1 base, with 8 bases left in between. CDR1 is SSHAT and CDR2 is FNYEAQ in the germline V gene (reference sequence). The CDR3 length is 14 residues. The CDR3 loop reads CASSLGQNTGELFF. CDR3 in DNA: TGTGCCAGCAGCCTGGGACAGAACACCGGGGAGCTGTTTTTT.

This chain links TRBV6-1 with TRBJ2-7; the D gene is possibly TRBD1 (5 bases). V shed 4 bases and J shed 4 bases, with 11 bases lying between them. The CDR3 consists of 13 residues. The germline gives CDR1 MNHNS, CDR2 SASEGT. The CDR3 nucleotides are TGTGCCAGCAGTGCCATTGACAGTTACGAGCAGTACTTC. Its translation is CASSAIDSYEQYF.

This sequence joins TRBV7-9 and TRBJ1-5; TRBD1 is a possible D gene (5 bases). Per germline, CDR1 SEHNR and CDR2 FQNEAQ (reference sequence). The CDR3 is 12 residues long. With 3 bases removed from V and 8 bases from J, the gap between germline ends came to 8 bases. In DNA, the CDR3 is TGTGCCAGCAGCTTTGGGGCAGAGCCCCAGCATTTT. Translating gives CASSFGAEPQHF. Together with reference TRBV7-9 and TRBJ1-5, the CDR3 gives the full variable domain: DTGVSQNPRHKITKRGQNVTFRCDPISEHNRLYWYRQTLGQGPEFLTYFQNEAQLEKSRLLSDRFSAERPKGSFSTLEIQRTEQGDSAMYLCASSFGAEPQHFGDGTRLSIL.

Of note for this clone: An end of the junction differs from the germline gene, which may be a read error. V and J are TRBV7-7 and TRBJ2-3; D is perhaps TRBD1 (5 bases). The CDR3 spans 15 residues. Germline assignment: CDR1 SSHAT and CDR2 FNYEAQ (reference sequence). In nucleotides, the CDR3 is TGTGCTAGCAGCTTAGGGCCAGGGTGGACAGATACGCAGTATTTT. Residues: CASSLGPGWTDTQYF.

This sequence joins TRBV5-1 and TRBJ1-2; D is perhaps TRBD1 (5 bases). CDR1 and CDR2 (germline): SGHRS, YFSETQ. V shed 0 bases and J shed 7 bases, with 13 bases lying between them. The CDR3 spans 14 residues. The chain's CDR3 is CASSLDLGAGGYTF. The CDR3 bases are TGCGCCAGCAGCTTGGATTTAGGGGCCGGTGGCTACACCTTC.

The V and J genes are TRBV10-2 and TRBJ2-1; TRBD2 agrees at 7 bases. Germline V gene lookup returns CDR1 WSHSY and CDR2 SAAADI. V shed 8 bases and J 4 bases; nucleotides not matched to a gene: 5. The CDR3 covers 13 residues. CDR3: CASRGGRYNEQFF. The CDR3 DNA reads as TGCGCCAGCCGGGGAGGGAGGTACAATGAGCAGTTCTTC.

The chain has TRBV19 and TRBJ2-7; a weak D match, TRBD2 (6 bases). CDR3 length: 14 residues. The ends were cut back, 9 bases at V and 2 bases at J, with 17 bases in the middle. In germline, CDR1 is LNHDA, CDR2 SQIVND (reference sequence). CDR3 DNA: TGTGCCAGCAAAGCCGGCCAGCGGGCCTACGAGCAGTACTTC. As protein: CASKAGQRAYEQYF.

The V call is TRBV19, the J call TRBJ2-1, with TRBD2 matching 7 bases. V was pared by 8 bases and J by 7 bases, with 8 bases of the junction left unmatched. The CDR3 is made up of 13 amino acids. CDR1 and CDR2 from the germline V gene are LNHDA and SQIVND (reference sequence). The CDR3 nucleotides read TGTGCCAGTGGACTAGACATTCCAAATGAGCAGTTCTTC. This codes for CASGLDIPNEQFF.

The V call is TRBV19, the J call TRBJ2-7, with TRBD2 identical over 10 bases. The CDR3 is made up of 16 amino acids. Germline V gene data show CDR1 as LNHDA and CDR2 as SQIVND (reference sequence). Trimming at V came to 0 bases and at J to 4 bases, leaving 6 bases not matched to a gene. The DNA for the CDR3 is TGTGCCAGTAGTATAGATCCTAGCGGGAGTTCTTACGAGCAGTACTTC. Translation gives CASSIDPSGSSYEQYF. The full variable domain, its missing parts supplied by reference TRBV19 and TRBJ2-7, is DGGITQSPKYLFRKEGQNVTLSCEQNLNHDAMYWYRQDPGQGLRLIYYSQIVNDFQKGDIAEGYSVSREKKESFPLTVTSAQKNPTAFYLCASSIDPSGSSYEQYFGPGTRLTVT.